The source of this T cell receptor (beta chain) is a study of beta chain features in type 1 diabetes. General observations from the study: Patients with Type 1 diabetes showed moderately but significantly shorter TCRB CDR3s in all four CD4+ subsets. In comparison with healthy donors, patients had naive, central memory and Treg TCRB repertoires that appeared more similar.

Donors underwent one heparinised blood draw, 100 to 150 mL on average. Central memory, naive, regulatory and stem cell-like memory CD4+ cells were sorted by CD45RO/CCR7/CD25/CD127/CD95/CD27. The isolated RNA, all of it, was reverse transcribed, so expressed TCRB transcripts were what got sequenced. Profiled with immunoSEQ multiplex PCR; TCRdb holds only in-frame clones, not every one. The sample lists nearly 700,000 clones, roughly an eighth occurring once. A remark on this clone: Its antigen is undetermined.

Sequencing used naive CD4+ T cells from blood. The origin of this receptor is a man aged 18 to 35 with type 1 diabetes.

This chain's CDR3 is CAWSEQGNSPLHF. The CDR3 nucleotides are TGTGCCTGGAGTGAACAGGGCAATTCACCCCTCCACTTT. The chain recombines TRBV30 with TRBJ1-6; D may be TRBD1 (6 bases). V lost 1 base to trimming and J lost 7 bases, with 8 bases between them. CDR1 GTSNPN and CDR2 SVGIG come from the germline V gene (reference sequence). This CDR3 has 13 residues.